Following are 24 T cell receptor beta chains from one sample sequenced in a study of neurological immune-mediated disorders. TCRdb re-called the 5' RACE reads through MiXCR, storing one row per CDR3 protein. The table includes about 54,000 distinct CDR3 sequences, 3% to 4.5% detected once. Sequencing was done on a sample of CD4+ T cells from blood. The receptors stem from a woman in her 40s with multiple sclerosis.

This clonotype showed up many times. This chain connects TRBV10-3 to TRBJ2-5; weak D call: TRBD1 (6 bases). V lost 7 bases and J lost 1, with 10 bases in between. This CDR3 comprises 13 residues. CDR1 ENHRY and CDR2 SYGVKD come from the germline V gene. Here the CDR3 DNA reads TGTGCCATCAATAACAGGGTCCAAGAGACCCAGTACTTC. Translation: CAINNRVQETQYF.

The table lists this clonotype with many counts. The V gene is TRBV5-1, the J gene TRBJ2-2, with TRBD1 matching over 7 bases. The germline gives CDR1 SGHRS, CDR2 YFSETQ. The CDR3 consists of 15 residues. Trimming removed 4 bases from V and 3 bases from J; junction bases left unmatched: 6. CDR3 sequence (DNA): TGCGCCAGCAGCCTTCGGACAGGCGACACCGGGGAGCTGTTTTTT. Amino acids: CASSLRTGDTGELFF.

This clonotype was counted at least ten times. The chain couples TRBV5-1 to TRBJ1-4; 8 nucleotides line up with TRBD1. The CDR3 sequence is 16 residues long. Unmatched junction bases numbered 9, after V lost 4 bases and J lost 4 bases. Per the germline V gene, CDR1 is SGHRS and CDR2 is YFSETQ. CDR3: CASSLLGQGYNEKLFF. The CDR3 bases are TGCGCCAGCAGCCTTCTTGGACAGGGTTATAATGAAAAACTGTTTTTT. Using reference TRBV5-1 and TRBJ1-4 for the parts outside the CDR3, the full variable domain is KAGVTQTPRYLIKTRGQQVTLSCSPISGHRSVSWYQQTPGQGLQFLFEYFSETQRNKGNFPGRFSGRQFSNSRSEMNVSTLELGDSALYLCASSLLGQGYNEKLFFGSGTQLSVL.

This clonotype was found many times. The V and J genes are TRBV29-1 and TRBJ1-3; D is possibly TRBD1 (6 bases). The germline V gene has CDR1 SQVTM and CDR2 ANQGSEA. Trimming stripped 4 bases from V and 8 bases from J, with 9 bases between. This CDR3 is 11 amino acids long. The DNA of the CDR3 is TGCAGCGTTGGGACAGAGGACACCATATATTTT. Translated, it gives CSVGTEDTIYF.

Many counts were recorded for this clonotype. This chain uses TRBV7-9 with TRBJ1-1, with 7 bases that match TRBD1. CDR1 SEHNR and CDR2 FQNEAQ come from the germline V gene (reference sequence). The CDR3 runs to 13 residues. Germline trimming cut 2 bases from V and 6 bases from J; bases unmatched to any gene: 3. The CDR3 DNA reads as TGTGCCAGCAGCTTACTCCAGGGGGCTGAAGCTTTCTTT. Translation: CASSLLQGAEAFF.

Ten or more counts support this clonotype. The chain uses TRBV5-1 and TRBJ2-3; D might be TRBD1 (6 bases). The CDR3 extends over 16 amino acids. Trimming shortened V by 0 bases and J by 1 base, and 12 bases separated the two germline ends. Looked up from germline, CDR1 is SGHRS and CDR2 is YFSETQ. The CDR3 loop is CASSLGGAGGTDTQYF. Written as DNA, the CDR3 is TGCGCCAGCAGCTTGGGCGGAGCAGGGGGCACAGATACGCAGTATTTT.

This clonotype was seen many times. The chain couples TRBV5-1 to TRBJ2-2; 9 bases map to TRBD1. Germline values: CDR1 SGHRS, CDR2 YFSETQ. This CDR3 region has 15 residues. V dropped 5 bases and J dropped 0; count of bases not matched to a gene: 2. For the CDR3, the DNA is TGCGCCAGCAGTCGGGACAGGGCGAACACCGGGGAGCTGTTTTTT. Translated, it gives CASSRDRANTGELFF.

Ten or more counts support this clonotype. The genes are TRBV20-1 and TRBJ2-3; 10 bases line up with TRBD2. CDR1 DFQATT and CDR2 SNEGSKA come from the germline V gene (reference sequence). V was pared by 3 bases and J by 2 bases, with 8 bases of the junction left unmatched. This CDR3 is 16 amino acids long. CDR3 in DNA: TGCAGTGCTAGTGGTCTAGCGGGGGCCTCCACAGATACGCAGTATTTT. The encoded protein is CSASGLAGASTDTQYF.

This clonotype appeared many times. J is TRBJ2-3 and V is TRBV20-1; D not certain. Germline loops: CDR1 DFQATT, CDR2 SNEGSKA (reference sequence). The V gene lost 1 base and the J gene lost 5 bases, with 10 bases spanning the gap. The CDR3 runs 13 residues. The CDR3 loop is CSARARRLDTQYF. The CDR3 region has the DNA TGCAGTGCTAGAGCCCGTCGGCTAGATACGCAGTATTTT.

This clonotype was recorded many times. The V and J genes are TRBV7-9 and TRBJ1-2, with 9 bases matching TRBD1. From germline, CDR1 is SEHNR and CDR2 FQNEAQ (reference sequence). J was trimmed by 6 bases and V by 5 bases; bases with no gene match: 4. The CDR3 sequence is 13 residues long. The CDR3 sequence is CASSTGTGHGYTF. DNA for the CDR3: TGTGCCAGCAGCACCGGGACAGGGCATGGCTACACCTTC.

This clonotype was recorded many times. The chain links TRBV5-1 to TRBJ1-1; D perhaps matches TRBD1 (6 bases). Per the germline V gene, CDR1 is SGHRS and CDR2 is YFSETQ. V shed 2 bases and J shed 1 base, with 12 bases lying between them. This CDR3 comprises 15 residues. The chain's CDR3 is CASSLSTGSNTEAFF. The CDR3 nucleotides read TGCGCCAGCAGCTTAAGTACAGGGTCGAACACTGAAGCTTTCTTT.

This clonotype was picked up many times. The chain has TRBV12-3 or TRBV12-4 and TRBJ1-3; D may be TRBD1 (6 bases). This CDR3 is built from 15 residues. Trimming took 6 bases from V and 5 from J, leaving 17 bases between them. The CDR3: CASSAGQSKRNTIYF. DNA for the CDR3: TGTGCCAGCAGCGCCGGACAGTCGAAGAGAAACACCATATATTTT.

This clonotype turned up a few times. The chain has TRBV19 and TRBJ1-1; TRBD1 might be the D (5 bases). The ends were cut back, 5 bases at V and 7 bases at J, with 17 bases in the middle. From germline, CDR1 is LNHDA and CDR2 SQIVND (reference sequence). CDR3 size: 14 residues. The CDR3 bases are TGTGCCAGTAGTCTACGGGACGGCTCCATTGAAGCTTTCTTT. Protein product: CASSLRDGSIEAFF.

This clonotype was recorded many times. The CDR3 DNA reads as TGCAGTGCTAGGCCCGGGACAGAGAATGAGCAGTTCTTC. It codes for CSARPGTENEQFF. V usage is TRBV20-1 and J usage is TRBJ2-1, with 7 nucleotides matching TRBD1. Unmatched junction bases numbered 6, after V lost 3 bases and J lost 7 bases. Germline V CDR1 and CDR2: DFQATT, SNEGSKA (reference sequence). The CDR3 length is 13 residues.

This clonotype was observed at least ten times. CDR3 nucleotides: TGCGCCAGCAGCTTGGAAGGAGGAACTAGCACAGATACGCAGTATTTT. The encoded protein is CASSLEGGTSTDTQYF. The chain couples TRBV5-1 to TRBJ2-3, with a weak D call TRBD2 (5 bases). Germline V gene sequence: CDR1 SGHRS, CDR2 YFSETQ. The CDR3 sequence is 16 residues long. The ends were cut back, 0 bases at V and 0 bases at J, with 11 bases in the middle.

This clonotype has more than one count but fewer than ten. The chain recombines TRBV6-5 with TRBJ2-7; D perhaps matches TRBD1 (8 bases). There are 14 residues in the CDR3. Trimming removed 6 bases from V and 4 bases from J, with 16 bases in between. Germline CDR1 reads MNHEY; CDR2 reads SVGAGI. CDR3 DNA: TGTGCCAGCAGGAGACAGGGGAGGGCGTACGAGCAGTACTTC. It specifies CASRRQGRAYEQYF.

This clonotype has a count of ten or more. Written as DNA, the CDR3 is TGTGCCACCAGTGATCGAGTTACTAGATTTCAAGAGACCCAGTACTTC. Translation gives CATSDRVTRFQETQYF. This rearrangement joins TRBV24-1 to TRBJ2-5, with D perhaps matching TRBD2 (5 bases). The CDR3 totals 16 residues. Looked up from germline, CDR1 is KGHDR and CDR2 is SFDVKD. V was cut by 3 bases and J by 2 bases, with 15 bases left in between.

The sample holds many counts of this clonotype. This chain uses TRBV7-2 with TRBJ1-1, with 9 bases identical to TRBD1. J was trimmed by 3 bases and V by 3 bases; bases with no gene match: 2. Germline V gene data show CDR1 as SGHTA and CDR2 as FQGNSA. This CDR3 has 14 residues. The CDR3 region has the DNA TGTGCCAGCAGCTTTACAGGGGGCTACACTGAAGCTTTCTTT. Translation: CASSFTGGYTEAFF.

The table lists this clonotype with many counts. This sequence joins TRBV5-1 and TRBJ2-5, with 8 bases lining up with TRBD2. Germline CDR1 is SGHRS and CDR2 is YFSETQ. The junction had 9 bases not matched to a gene; V was cut back by 3 bases and J by 2 bases. The CDR3 sequence is 16 residues long. CDR3 in DNA: TGCGCCAGCAGCTCGGGGGGGACACTCGTTCAAGAGACCCAGTACTTC. Translation gives CASSSGGTLVQETQYF. Full variable domain (remainder filled in from reference TRBV5-1 and TRBJ2-5): KAGVTQTPRYLIKTRGQQVTLSCSPISGHRSVSWYQQTPGQGLQFLFEYFSETQRNKGNFPGRFSGRQFSNSRSEMNVSTLELGDSALYLCASSSGGTLVQETQYFGPGTRLLVL.

This clonotype was observed many times. The chain uses TRBV2 and TRBJ2-1; unclear D gene. Trimming took 0 bases from V and 15 from J, leaving 15 bases between them. This CDR3 is built from 13 residues. Per germline, CDR1 SNHLY and CDR2 FYNNEI. The CDR3 reads CASSEAFRMIWFF. CDR3 bases: TGTGCCAGCAGTGAAGCATTCCGCATGATCTGGTTCTTC.

The sample holds many counts of this clonotype. V is TRBV5-1 and J is TRBJ2-2, with a possible D match to TRBD1 (6 bases). Germline assignment: CDR1 SGHRS and CDR2 YFSETQ. CDR3 size: 14 residues. V lost 9 bases and J 0 bases, leaving 12 bases between the germline ends. CDR3 residues: CATTDRSNTGELFF. In DNA form, the CDR3 reads TGCGCCACTACGGACAGATCGAACACCGGGGAGCTGTTTTTT. Drawing the rest from reference TRBV5-1 and TRBJ2-2, the complete variable domain is KAGVTQTPRYLIKTRGQQVTLSCSPISGHRSVSWYQQTPGQGLQFLFEYFSETQRNKGNFPGRFSGRQFSNSRSEMNVSTLELGDSALYLCATTDRSNTGELFFGEGSRLTVL.

This clonotype was detected ten times or more. The V gene is TRBV7-9, the J gene TRBJ1-1, with D unclear. CDR1 and CDR2 (germline): SEHNR, FQNEAQ (reference sequence). This CDR3 is built from 14 residues. The ends were cut back, 5 bases at V and 3 bases at J, with 13 bases in the middle. The DNA of the CDR3 is TGTGCCAGCAGCCGGAGCTTTGGGGACACTGAAGCTTTCTTT. Its protein product is CASSRSFGDTEAFF.

To note about this clonotype: Since a much larger clone is just one base distant, this may be a read error. V usage is TRBV18 and J usage is TRBJ2-2, with D perhaps being TRBD1 or TRBD2 (5 bases each). The germline V gene encodes CDR1 KGHSH and CDR2 LQKENI. CDR3 length equals 16 residues. The CDR3 loop reads CASSLPGRTNTGEMFF. The CDR3 coding sequence is TGTGCCAGCTCACTTCCGGGACGTACAAACACCGGGGAGATGTTTTTT.

There are many counts of this clonotype. V usage is TRBV5-5 and J usage is TRBJ2-2, with D possibly TRBD1 on 5 matching bases. Germline V lookup: CDR1 SGHKS, CDR2 YYEKEE (reference sequence). This CDR3 contains 16 residues. Trimming cost V 4 bases and J 0 bases, with 13 bases left between them. The CDR3 protein is CASSRKTAANTGELFF. CDR3 nucleotide sequence: TGTGCCAGCAGCCGAAAGACAGCCGCGAACACCGGGGAGCTGTTTTTT.